What follows are 21 T cell receptor beta chains derived from one specimen sequenced in a study of CD8+CD57+ T cells in acquired aplastic anemia. TCR beta VDJ and CDR3 profiles were obtained from a genomic DNA template. In TCRdb, the reads were re-called with MiXCR into one record per CDR3 protein. The data contain approximately 200,000 distinct CDR3 sequences, roughly half of them singletons. The sample consisted of sorted CD4+, CD8+, or CD8+CD57+ T cells (not recorded which) from PBMCs. The receptors here all came from a human donor in good health, serving as a control.

The chain uses TRBV25-1 and TRBJ1-6; D perhaps matches TRBD1 (6 bases). V was trimmed by 3 bases and J by 8 bases, leaving 11 bases between them. The CDR3 runs to 14 residues. CDR1 and CDR2 from the germline V gene are MGHDK and SYGVNS. The CDR3 is CASSDNQGYSPLHF. The CDR3 DNA follows: TGTGCCAGCAGTGACAATCAGGGGTATTCACCCCTCCACTTT.

The rearrangement links TRBV7-3 to TRBJ2-3; perhaps D is TRBD1 or TRBD2 (5 bases each). Germline V gene sequence: CDR1 SGHTA, CDR2 FQGTGA. The V end lost 4 bases, the J end lost 11 bases, and 22 bases lay between the germline ends. This CDR3 contains 15 residues. CDR3 sequence reads: CASSYGRATTDEQYF. For the CDR3, the DNA is TGTGCCAGCAGCTACGGGCGGGCCACGACAGATGAGCAGTATTTT.

V is TRBV19 and J is TRBJ2-3, with D possibly TRBD1 on 6 matching bases. This CDR3 has 15 residues. Germline values: CDR1 LNHDA, CDR2 SQIVND (reference sequence). Between the trimmed V and J ends, which lost 6 bases and 0 bases, there was a span of 13 bases. CDR3 nucleotide sequence: TGTGCCAGTAGGTCCCAGGGGCAAAGCACAGATACGCAGTATTTT. Its protein product is CASRSQGQSTDTQYF.

The chain employs TRBV7-8 and TRBJ2-7, with D perhaps TRBD1 (6 bases). Germline-derived CDR1 and CDR2 are SGHVS and FQNEAQ. This CDR3 region has 15 residues. Trimming stripped 0 bases from V and 0 bases from J, with 9 bases between. Written as DNA, the CDR3 is TGTGCCAGCAGCTTAGCACAGGGCCCCTCCTACGAGCAGTACTTC. Amino acids: CASSLAQGPSYEQYF. The entire variable domain, with the rest obtained from reference TRBV7-8 and TRBJ2-7, is as follows: GAGVSQSPRYKVAKRGQDVALRCDPISGHVSLFWYQQALGQGPEFLTYFQNEAQLDKSGLPSDRFFAERPEGSVSTLKIQRTQQEDSAVYLCASSLAQGPSYEQYFGPGTRLTVT.

V is TRBV20-1 and J is TRBJ1-2; D might be TRBD1 (5 bases). The CDR3 spans 17 residues. Trimming removed 3 bases from V and 3 bases from J, with 23 bases in between. Per the germline V gene, CDR1 is DFQATT and CDR2 is SNEGSKA (reference sequence). The CDR3 sequence is CSARDGAGKLPDYGYTF. CDR3 nucleotides: TGCAGTGCTAGGGATGGGGCAGGGAAGCTCCCGGACTATGGCTACACCTTC.

This clonotype occurred once. The chain carries TRBV6-1 and TRBJ2-3, with 14 nucleotides matching TRBD2. The V segment lost 5 bases and the J segment 3 bases; nucleotides outside the gene matches: 4. The CDR3 sequence is 16 residues long. Germline loops: CDR1 MNHNS, CDR2 SASEGT. As DNA, the CDR3 is TGTGCCAGCAGTAAAGGGACTAGCGGGGGAACAGATACGCAGTATTTT. Its protein is CASSKGTSGGTDTQYF.

This clonotype showed up many times. The chain links TRBV7-2 to TRBJ1-2; 10 nucleotides match TRBD1. The CDR3 is 15 residues long. V gave up 5 bases and J gave up 7 bases; unmatched junction bases: 10. In germline, CDR1 is SGHTA, CDR2 FQGNSA. Here the CDR3 reads CASSQSTGGASGYTF. The CDR3 DNA reads as TGTGCCAGCAGCCAATCGACAGGGGGCGCGTCTGGCTACACCTTC.

This rearrangement joins TRBV15 to TRBJ2-3; TRBD1 aligns across 8 bases. From germline, CDR1 is LNHNV and CDR2 YYDKDF (reference sequence). With 4 bases clipped from V and 1 base from J, the junction kept 4 bases outside the gene matches. The CDR3 contains 15 residues. CDR3 sequence reads: CATSTADRGTDTQYF. The CDR3 region has the DNA TGTGCCACCAGCACCGCGGACAGGGGCACAGATACGCAGTATTTT.

This clonotype was detected once. Possible read error: a much larger clone is one base away. The chain employs TRBV5-5 and TRBJ2-3; weak D call: TRBD2 (7 bases). Per the germline V gene, CDR1 is SGHKS and CDR2 is YYEKEE (reference sequence). V was cut by 0 bases and J by 1 base, with 15 bases left in between. The CDR3 extends over 17 amino acids. The CDR3 DNA is TGTGCCAGCAGCTTGGTAGTTAGGGGGGGGGGCACAGATACGCAGTATTTT. Protein product: CASSLVVRGGGTDTQYF.

This chain uses TRBV7-2 with TRBJ1-1, with 7 bases that match TRBD1. Germline assignment: CDR1 SGHTA and CDR2 FQGNSA. This CDR3 spans 15 amino acids. V lost 5 bases and J lost 0; bases outside the gene matches: 6. The CDR3 DNA is TGTGCCAGCAGCCCGTCGGGACAGATGAACACTGAAGCTTTCTTT. Translation gives CASSPSGQMNTEAFF.

At least ten counts were recorded for this clonotype. This rearrangement joins TRBV20-1 to TRBJ2-7; 9 bases line up with TRBD2. The CDR3 loop spans 15 amino acids. V lost 2 bases, J lost 0 bases, and 5 bases stayed unmatched. Germline V gene data show CDR1 as DFQATT and CDR2 as SNEGSKA (reference sequence). The CDR3 loop is CSARRASGASYEQYF. DNA of the CDR3: TGCAGTGCTAGAAGGGCTAGCGGGGCCTCCTACGAGCAGTACTTC.

This clonotype was counted between two and nine times. V gene TRBV2 combines with J gene TRBJ2-7; D possibly uses TRBD1 or TRBD2 (5 bases each). Trimming removed 6 bases at V and 9 bases at J, with 12 bases between. CDR3 length: 11 residues. Germline V gives CDR1 SNHLY, CDR2 FYNNEI. CDR3 sequence reads: CASRGDGTQYF. The CDR3 DNA is TGTGCCAGCAGGGGGGACGGAACGCAGTACTTC.

This clonotype was counted many times. The chain uses TRBV20-1 and TRBJ2-7, with 12 bases aligning to TRBD2. Trimming took 0 bases from V and 0 from J; bases not matched to a gene: 12. Germline V CDR1 and CDR2: DFQATT, SNEGSKA (reference sequence). CDR3 length: 19 residues. CDR3 sequence reads: CSARDAQLAGGPSSYEQYF. The CDR3 region has the DNA TGCAGTGCTAGAGACGCCCAACTAGCGGGGGGCCCAAGCTCCTACGAGCAGTACTTC.

This chain connects TRBV9 to TRBJ2-7; TRBD1 agrees at 7 bases. The end of the DNA is better explained by TRBJ2-1, so the J call may be wrong. The germline V gene encodes CDR1 SGDLS and CDR2 YYNGEE. This CDR3 region has 15 residues. Written as DNA, the CDR3 is TGTGCCAGCAGCGTAGGACAGGGCTCCTACAATGAGCAGTTCTTC. It encodes CASSVGQGSYNEQFF.

The V call is TRBV7-9, the J call TRBJ1-1; D is unclear. Germline CDR1 reads SEHNR; CDR2 reads FQNEAQ (reference sequence). Trimming removed 6 bases from V and 7 bases from J, with 15 bases in between. There are 13 residues in the CDR3. The DNA of the CDR3 is TGTGCCAGCAGTGGATTAGGGCAGCTTGAAGCTTTCTTT. This translates into CASSGLGQLEAFF.

This clonotype was detected ten times or more. The chain has TRBV20-1 and TRBJ2-7, with D perhaps matching TRBD1 (5 bases). Germline V gene sequence: CDR1 DFQATT, CDR2 SNEGSKA (reference sequence). The CDR3 spans 13 residues. V was trimmed by 6 bases and J by 3 bases, leaving 15 bases between them. The CDR3 nucleotides read TGCAGTGCCCCTTACAGGACCCTCTACGAGCAGTACTTC. It translates to CSAPYRTLYEQYF.

This clonotype was observed many times. The chain couples TRBV4-1 to TRBJ2-1; D not certain. V was pared by 1 base and J by 7 bases, with 14 bases between. The V gene's germline CDR1 is MGHRA and CDR2 YSYEKL. There are 15 residues in the CDR3. The CDR3 here is CASSQGPDYRNEQFF. In DNA, the CDR3 is TGCGCCAGCAGCCAAGGACCAGATTACCGTAATGAGCAGTTCTTC.

The chain uses TRBV7-9 and TRBJ2-1, with a weak D call TRBD2 (6 bases). CDR1 is SEHNR, CDR2 FQNEAQ, per germline (reference sequence). V was cut by 6 bases and J by 5 bases, with 17 bases left in between. The CDR3 runs to 15 residues. In DNA, the CDR3 is TGTGCCAGCAGATTGGCCGCGGGGATAAACAATGAGCAGTTCTTC. Translation gives CASRLAAGINNEQFF.

V gene TRBV9 combines with J gene TRBJ2-7; D might be TRBD1 or TRBD2, each matching 5 bases. Deletions cut 2 bases from V and 6 bases from J, with 24 bases between. From germline, CDR1 is SGDLS and CDR2 YYNGEE. The length of the CDR3 is 17 residues. In nucleotides, the CDR3 is TGTGCCAGCAGCGTCAACAGTCCGGGACCTATCGCCTGCGAGCAGTACTTC. It specifies CASSVNSPGPIACEQYF.

V gene TRBV9 combines with J gene TRBJ2-7; perhaps D is TRBD1 or TRBD2 (5 bases each). Germline CDR1 is SGDLS and CDR2 is YYNGEE. V was clipped by 4 bases and J by 1 base, with 15 bases between them. The CDR3 covers 15 residues. The CDR3 region has the DNA TGTGCCAGCAGCTTAGGGGACCGCGTATCCTACGAGCAGTACTTC. As protein: CASSLGDRVSYEQYF.

This clonotype has a handful of counts. The chain recombines TRBV20-1 with TRBJ2-5; 11 nucleotides line up with TRBD2. This CDR3 has 15 residues. Germline lookup yields CDR1 DFQATT and CDR2 SNEGSKA (reference sequence). Trimming took 6 bases from V and 1 from J; bases not matched to a gene: 7. The CDR3 nucleotides are TGCAGTGCCAACACCGGGACTAGCGGCCAAGAGACCCAGTACTTC. Residues: CSANTGTSGQETQYF.